This TCR beta chain was retrieved from a study of Graves' ophthalmopathy and Graves' hyperthyroidism. Study results and caveats: Ophthalmopathy progression cases were predicted by the model with approximately 66% sensitivity and 72% to 85% specificity.

Amplification targeted the TCR beta CDR3 regions, with RNA transcripts as the source material. Scientists carried out first-round RT-PCR using HTBI primers and then a second-round multiplex PCR. TCRdb called the multiplex PCR reads again in MiXCR, with one record for every CDR3 protein. This sample has 500,000 to 800,000 distinct CDR3 sequences, with over 40% found just once. This CDR3 region has 17 residues. V was trimmed by 6 bases and J by 8 bases, leaving 28 bases between them. Germline values: CDR1 MNHEY, CDR2 SVGAGI. Comment on this clonotype: Its specificity is not known.

Symptoms, serum thyroxine and TRAb, thyroid ultrasound, and orbital computed tomography formed the diagnostic basis. Sequenced input: peripheral blood. The V gene is TRBV6-5, the J gene TRBJ1-2; D not resolved. The clonotype originates from an adult man with Graves' ophthalmopathy. Written as DNA, the CDR3 is TGTGCCAGCAGCAACATCGTTGGACCGGCGAACCCGGCAGGCTACACCTTC. Its protein product is CASSNIVGPANPAGYTF.